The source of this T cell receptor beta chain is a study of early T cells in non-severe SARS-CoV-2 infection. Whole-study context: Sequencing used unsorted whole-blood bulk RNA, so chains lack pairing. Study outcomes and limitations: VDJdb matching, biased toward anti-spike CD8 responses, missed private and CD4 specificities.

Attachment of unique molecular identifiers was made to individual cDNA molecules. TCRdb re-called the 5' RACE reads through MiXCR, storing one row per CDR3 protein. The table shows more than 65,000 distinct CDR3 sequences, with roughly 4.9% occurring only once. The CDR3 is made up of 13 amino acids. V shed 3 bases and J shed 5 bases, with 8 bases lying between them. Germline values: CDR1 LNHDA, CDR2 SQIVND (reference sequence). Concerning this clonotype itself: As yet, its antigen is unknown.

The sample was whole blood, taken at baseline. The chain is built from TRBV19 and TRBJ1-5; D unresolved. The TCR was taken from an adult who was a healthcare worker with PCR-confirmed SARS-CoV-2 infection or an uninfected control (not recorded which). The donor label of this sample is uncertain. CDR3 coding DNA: TGTGCCAGTAGTATCCCGACGGATCAGCCCCAGCATTTT. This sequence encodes CASSIPTDQPQHF.